What follows is one T cell receptor beta chain and its context. This sample is part of a study of Ad26.COV2.S vaccination and SARS-CoV-2 variants. At the level of the study: Ad26.COV2.S arm of COV1001 included the donor. Doses of Ad26.COV2.S were injected into muscle once or twice, 56 days apart.

V lost 0 bases and J 3 bases, leaving 12 bases between the germline ends. The CDR3 has 16 amino acids. CDR1 and CDR2 from the germline V gene are SGHTA and FQGNSA. Profiling relied on immunoSEQ multiplex PCR, and the TCRdb table lists in-frame clones only, not all of them. The data contain roughly 410,000 clones, about 80% of them singletons. Treatment defined: some 19 received Ad26.COV2.S at low or high dose, single or two shots; roughly five received placebo; per-sample allocation not given. Sampling was performed 63 days after the first vaccine or placebo injection. Ad26 vector vaccine expressed Wuhan-strain SARS-CoV-2 spike.

This material consisted of peripheral blood, taken in a trial of Ad26.COV2.S vaccine versus placebo. This rearrangement joins TRBV7-2 to TRBJ1-5; maybe TRBD1 (5 bases). The TCR was taken from a person aged 18 to 59 who received the Ad26.COV2.S COVID-19 vaccine or a placebo. The CDR3 loop is CASSLALRGPNQPQHF. DNA for the CDR3: TGTGCCAGCAGCTTAGCGTTGAGGGGACCCAATCAGCCCCAGCATTTT.